Described below is a single T cell receptor beta chain sequence and its context. The source of the sample is a study of memory CD4+ T cells and cytomegalovirus serostatus. Study background: Donors were healthy Belgian adults, fewer than ten CMV seropositive and 20 to 25 seronegative.

Generated by immunoSEQ multiplex PCR, the TCRdb table keeps only in-frame clones and is missing some. The sample has 25,000 to 30,000 clones, about 79% seen once. Germline CDR1 reads LGHNA; CDR2 reads YSLEER. Trimming took 4 bases from V and 5 from J, leaving 9 bases between them. The CDR3 runs 13 residues. Single viable CD3+CD4+CD8-CD45RO+ cells were sorted as the memory CD4+ T cells. The TCR originated in an adult in good health and CMV-seronegative. The source material was memory CD4+ T cells from blood. This chain joins TRBV4-3 and TRBJ1-5; D is undetermined. CDR3 nucleotide sequence: TGCGCCAGCAGCCTTAACAAGGATCAGCCCCAGCATTTT. It translates to CASSLNKDQPQHF.